This record looks at one T cell receptor beta chain sequence and its context. The data originate from a study of blood T cell repertoires in COVID-19. Trimming removed 4 bases from V and 1 base from J, with 16 bases in between. The CDR3 runs to 16 residues. Germline V gene sequence: CDR1 MGHDK, CDR2 SYGVNS. In terms of age and location, participants ranged from about 18 to 89 years and lived in approximately 24 US areas. Profiled with immunoSEQ multiplex PCR; TCRdb holds only in-frame clones, not every one. In the table there are some 320,000 clones, roughly nine tenths of which are singletons. The V call is TRBV25-1, the J call TRBJ1-1; tentative D call: TRBD1 (5 bases). Sequenced material: PBMCs or T cells enriched from blood (not recorded which). The clonotype originates from a man aged 60-69 years who had recovered from COVID-19. Written as DNA, the CDR3 is TGTGCCAGCAGTGCCCAGGGAAGCCCTTCGAACACTGAAGCTTTCTTT. Protein: CASSAQGSPSNTEAFF.